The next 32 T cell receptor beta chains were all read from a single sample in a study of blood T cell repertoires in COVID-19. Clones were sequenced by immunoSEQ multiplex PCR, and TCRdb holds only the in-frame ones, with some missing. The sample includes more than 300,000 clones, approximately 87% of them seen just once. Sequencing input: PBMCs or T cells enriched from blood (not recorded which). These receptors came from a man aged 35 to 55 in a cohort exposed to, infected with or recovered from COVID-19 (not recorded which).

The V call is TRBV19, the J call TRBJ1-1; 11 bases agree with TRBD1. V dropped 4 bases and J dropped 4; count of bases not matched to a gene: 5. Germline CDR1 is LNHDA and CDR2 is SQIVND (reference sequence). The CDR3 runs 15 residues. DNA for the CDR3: TGTGCCAGTAGTAGGACAGGGGGCTATAGCACTGAAGCTTTCTTT. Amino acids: CASSRTGGYSTEAFF.

The CDR3 region has the DNA TGTGCCAGCACAGACAGGGTAGTTGGCTACACCTTC. This translates into CASTDRVVGYTF. The chain joins TRBV6-5 to TRBJ1-2, with TRBD1 identical over 7 bases. This CDR3 has 12 amino acids. The trim removed 7 bases at V and 7 bases at J, leaving 6 bases unmatched. Germline V gene data show CDR1 as MNHEY and CDR2 as SVGAGI.

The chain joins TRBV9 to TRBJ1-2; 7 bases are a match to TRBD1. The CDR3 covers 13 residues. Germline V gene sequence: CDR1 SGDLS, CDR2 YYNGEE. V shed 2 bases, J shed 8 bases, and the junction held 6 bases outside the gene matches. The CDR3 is CASSVGDRSGYTF. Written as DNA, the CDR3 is TGTGCCAGCAGCGTGGGGGACAGAAGCGGCTACACCTTC.

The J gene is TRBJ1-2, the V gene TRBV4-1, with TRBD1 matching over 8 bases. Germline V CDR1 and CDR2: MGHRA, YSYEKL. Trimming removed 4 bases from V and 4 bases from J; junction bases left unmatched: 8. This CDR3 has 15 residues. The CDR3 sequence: CASSRTTGEAYGYTF. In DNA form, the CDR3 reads TGCGCCAGCAGCCGTACGACAGGGGAAGCCTATGGCTACACCTTC.

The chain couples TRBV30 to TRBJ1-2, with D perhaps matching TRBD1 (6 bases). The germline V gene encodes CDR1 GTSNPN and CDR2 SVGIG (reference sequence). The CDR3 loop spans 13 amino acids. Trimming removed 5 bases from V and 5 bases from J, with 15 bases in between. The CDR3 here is CAWGQRHGYGYTF. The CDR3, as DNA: TGTGCCTGGGGACAGAGGCACGGATATGGCTACACCTTC.

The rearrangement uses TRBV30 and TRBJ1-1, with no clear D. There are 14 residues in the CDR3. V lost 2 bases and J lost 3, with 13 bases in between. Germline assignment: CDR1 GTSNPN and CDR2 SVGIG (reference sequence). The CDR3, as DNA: TGTGCCTGGAGTACTGAGTTAATGGACACTGAAGCTTTCTTT. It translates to CAWSTELMDTEAFF. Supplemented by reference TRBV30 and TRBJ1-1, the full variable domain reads SQTIHQWPATLVQPVGSPLSLECTVEGTSNPNLYWYRQAAGRGLQLLFYSVGIGQISSEVPQNLSASRPQDRQFILSSKKLLLSDSGFYLCAWSTELMDTEAFFGQGTRLTVV.

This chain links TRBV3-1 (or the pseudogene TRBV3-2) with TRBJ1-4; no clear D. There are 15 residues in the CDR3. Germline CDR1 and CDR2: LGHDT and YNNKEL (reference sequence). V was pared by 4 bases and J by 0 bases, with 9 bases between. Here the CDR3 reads CASSPRRTTNEKLFF. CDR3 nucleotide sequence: TGTGCCAGCAGCCCGCGGAGGACAACTAATGAAAAACTGTTTTTT.

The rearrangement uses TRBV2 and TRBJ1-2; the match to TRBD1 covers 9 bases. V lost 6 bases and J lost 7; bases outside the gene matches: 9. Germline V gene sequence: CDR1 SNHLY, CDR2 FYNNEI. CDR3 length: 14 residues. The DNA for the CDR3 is TGTGCCAGCAGGATTTTACAGGGGGCGATTGGCTACACCTTC. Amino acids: CASRILQGAIGYTF.

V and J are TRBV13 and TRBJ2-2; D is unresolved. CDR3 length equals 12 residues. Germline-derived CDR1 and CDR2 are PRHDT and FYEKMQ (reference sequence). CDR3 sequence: CAYAENTGELFF. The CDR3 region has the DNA TGTGCGTACGCGGAGAACACCGGGGAGCTGTTTTTT. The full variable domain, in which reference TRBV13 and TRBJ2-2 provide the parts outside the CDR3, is AAGVIQSPRHLIKEKRETATLKCYPIPRHDTVYWYQQGPGQDPQFLISFYEKMQSDKGSIPDRFSAQQFSDYHSELNMSSLELGDSALYFCAYAENTGELFFGEGSRLTVL.

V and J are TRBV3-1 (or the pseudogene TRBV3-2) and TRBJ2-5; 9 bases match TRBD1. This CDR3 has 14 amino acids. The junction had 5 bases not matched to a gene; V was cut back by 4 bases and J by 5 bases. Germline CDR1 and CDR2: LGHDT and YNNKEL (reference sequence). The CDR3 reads CASSPSTGGETQYF. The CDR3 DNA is TGTGCCAGCAGCCCCTCGACAGGGGGGGAGACCCAGTACTTC.

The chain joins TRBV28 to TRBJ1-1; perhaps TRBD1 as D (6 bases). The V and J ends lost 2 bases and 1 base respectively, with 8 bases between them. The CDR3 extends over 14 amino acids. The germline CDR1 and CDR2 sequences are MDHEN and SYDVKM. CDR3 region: CASSLLTGNTEAFF. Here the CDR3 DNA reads TGTGCCAGCAGTTTACTGACAGGGAACACTGAAGCTTTCTTT.

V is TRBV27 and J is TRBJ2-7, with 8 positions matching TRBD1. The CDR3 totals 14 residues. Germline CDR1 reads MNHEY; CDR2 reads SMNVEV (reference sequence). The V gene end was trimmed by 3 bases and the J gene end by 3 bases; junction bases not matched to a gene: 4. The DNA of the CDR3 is TGTGCCAGCAGTTTTGGGGGGACAGGCTACGAGCAGTACTTC. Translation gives CASSFGGTGYEQYF.

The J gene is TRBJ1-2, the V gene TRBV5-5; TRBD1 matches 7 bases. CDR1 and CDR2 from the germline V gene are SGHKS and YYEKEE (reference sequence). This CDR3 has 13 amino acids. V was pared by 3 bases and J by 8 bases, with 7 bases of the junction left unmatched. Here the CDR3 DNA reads TGTGCCAGCAGCTCTGACAGGGCAAAAGGCTACACCTTC. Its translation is CASSSDRAKGYTF. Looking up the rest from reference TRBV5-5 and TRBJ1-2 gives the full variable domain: DAGVTQSPTHLIKTRGQQVTLRCSPISGHKSVSWYQQVLGQGPQFIFQYYEKEERGRGNFPDRFSARQFPNYSSELNVNALLLGDSALYLCASSSDRAKGYTFGSGTRLTVV.

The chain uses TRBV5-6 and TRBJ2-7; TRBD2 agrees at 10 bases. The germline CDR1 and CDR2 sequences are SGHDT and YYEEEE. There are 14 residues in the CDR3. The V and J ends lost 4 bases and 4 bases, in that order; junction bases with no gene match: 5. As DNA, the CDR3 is TGTGCCAGCAGCCTGACTAGCGGGCTTTACGAGCAGTACTTC. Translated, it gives CASSLTSGLYEQYF.

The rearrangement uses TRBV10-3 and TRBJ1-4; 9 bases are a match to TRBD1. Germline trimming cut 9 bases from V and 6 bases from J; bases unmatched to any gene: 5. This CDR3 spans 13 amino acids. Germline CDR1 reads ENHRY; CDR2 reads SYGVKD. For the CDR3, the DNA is TGTGCCATACAACAGGGGGCCTATGAAAAACTGTTTTTT. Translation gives CAIQQGAYEKLFF.

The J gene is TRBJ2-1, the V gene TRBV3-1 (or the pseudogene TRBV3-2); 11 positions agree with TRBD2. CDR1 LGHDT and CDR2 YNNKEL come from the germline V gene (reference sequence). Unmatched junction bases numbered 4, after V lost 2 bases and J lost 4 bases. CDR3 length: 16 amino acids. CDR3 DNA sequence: TGTGCCAGCAGCCAACCGGGACTAGCGGCTTACAATGAGCAGTTCTTC. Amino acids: CASSQPGLAAYNEQFF.

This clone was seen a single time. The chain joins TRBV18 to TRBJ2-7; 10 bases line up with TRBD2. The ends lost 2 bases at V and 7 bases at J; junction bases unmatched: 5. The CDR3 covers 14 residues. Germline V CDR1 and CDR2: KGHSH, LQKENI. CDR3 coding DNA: TGTGCCAGCTCACCAGGGACTAGCGCCATGGAGCAGTACTTC. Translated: CASSPGTSAMEQYF.

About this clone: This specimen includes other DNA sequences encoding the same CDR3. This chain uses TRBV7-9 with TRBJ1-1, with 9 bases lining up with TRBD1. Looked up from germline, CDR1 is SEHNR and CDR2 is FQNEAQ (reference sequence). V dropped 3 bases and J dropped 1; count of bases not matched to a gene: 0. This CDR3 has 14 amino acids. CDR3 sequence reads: CASSLGQGNTEAFF. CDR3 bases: TGTGCCAGCAGCTTGGGACAGGGGAACACTGAAGCTTTCTTT. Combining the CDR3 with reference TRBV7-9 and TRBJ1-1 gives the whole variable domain DTGVSQNPRHKITKRGQNVTFRCDPISEHNRLYWYRQTLGQGPEFLTYFQNEAQLEKSRLLSDRFSAERPKGSFSTLEIQRTEQGDSAMYLCASSLGQGNTEAFFGQGTRLTVV.

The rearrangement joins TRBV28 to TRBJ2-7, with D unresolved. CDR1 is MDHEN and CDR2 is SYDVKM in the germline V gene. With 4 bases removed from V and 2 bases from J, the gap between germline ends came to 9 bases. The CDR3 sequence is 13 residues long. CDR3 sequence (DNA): TGTGCCAGCAGTTCCCCCACTACCTACGAGCAGTACTTC. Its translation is CASSSPTTYEQYF.

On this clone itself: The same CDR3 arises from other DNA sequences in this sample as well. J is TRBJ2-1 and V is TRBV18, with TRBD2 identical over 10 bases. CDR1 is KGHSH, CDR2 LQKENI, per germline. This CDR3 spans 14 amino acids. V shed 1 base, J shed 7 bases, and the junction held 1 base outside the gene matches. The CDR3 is CASSPLAGGNEQFF. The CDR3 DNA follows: TGTGCCAGCTCACCACTAGCGGGAGGTAATGAGCAGTTCTTC.

In nucleotides, the CDR3 is TGCGCCAGCAGAACTCAGGGGAGCCCTAATGAAAAACTGTTTTTT. Its protein is CASRTQGSPNEKLFF. This rearrangement joins TRBV5-1 to TRBJ1-4; possible D gene TRBD1, 6 bases. V lost 5 bases and J lost 3, with 14 bases in between. Germline CDR1 is SGHRS and CDR2 is YFSETQ. The CDR3 consists of 15 residues. Looking up the rest from reference TRBV5-1 and TRBJ1-4 gives the full variable domain: KAGVTQTPRYLIKTRGQQVTLSCSPISGHRSVSWYQQTPGQGLQFLFEYFSETQRNKGNFPGRFSGRQFSNSRSEMNVSTLELGDSALYLCASRTQGSPNEKLFFGSGTQLSVL.

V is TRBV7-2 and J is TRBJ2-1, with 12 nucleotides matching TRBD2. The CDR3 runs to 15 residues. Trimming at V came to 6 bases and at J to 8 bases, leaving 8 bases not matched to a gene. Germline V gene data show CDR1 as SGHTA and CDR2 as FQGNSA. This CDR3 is CASRQTSGRGHEQFF. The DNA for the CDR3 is TGTGCCAGCAGGCAGACTAGCGGGAGAGGGCATGAGCAGTTCTTC.

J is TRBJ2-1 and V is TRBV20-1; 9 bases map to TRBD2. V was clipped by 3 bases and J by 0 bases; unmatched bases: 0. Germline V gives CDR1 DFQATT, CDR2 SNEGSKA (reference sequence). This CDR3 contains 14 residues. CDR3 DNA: TGCAGTGCTAGTAGCGGGAGCTCCTACAATGAGCAGTTCTTC. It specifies CSASSGSSYNEQFF.

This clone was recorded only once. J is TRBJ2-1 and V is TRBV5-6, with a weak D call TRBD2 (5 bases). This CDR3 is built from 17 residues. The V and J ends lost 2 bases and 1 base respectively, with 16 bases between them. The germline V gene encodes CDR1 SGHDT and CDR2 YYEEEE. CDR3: CASSLIRISVSYNEQFF. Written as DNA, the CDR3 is TGTGCCAGCAGCTTAATTCGGATTAGCGTTTCCTACAATGAGCAGTTCTTC.

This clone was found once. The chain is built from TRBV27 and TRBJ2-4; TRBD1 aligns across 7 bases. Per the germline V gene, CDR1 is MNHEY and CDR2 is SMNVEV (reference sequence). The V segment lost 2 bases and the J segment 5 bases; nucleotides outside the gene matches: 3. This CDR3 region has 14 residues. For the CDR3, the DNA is TGTGCCAGCAGTTTAAGGACAGGCCAAAACATTCAGTACTTC. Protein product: CASSLRTGQNIQYF.

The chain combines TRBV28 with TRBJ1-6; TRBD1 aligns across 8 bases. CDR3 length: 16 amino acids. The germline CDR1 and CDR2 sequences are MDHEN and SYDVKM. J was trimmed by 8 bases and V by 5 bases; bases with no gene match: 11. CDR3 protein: CASSLDRAPPHSPLHF. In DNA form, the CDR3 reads TGTGCCAGCAGTCTGGACAGGGCTCCTCCTCATTCACCCCTCCACTTT.

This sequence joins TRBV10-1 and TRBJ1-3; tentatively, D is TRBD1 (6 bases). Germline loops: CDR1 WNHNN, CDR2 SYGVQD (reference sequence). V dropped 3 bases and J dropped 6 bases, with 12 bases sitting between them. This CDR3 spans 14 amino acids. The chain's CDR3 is CASSDGTNKNTIYF. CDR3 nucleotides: TGCGCCAGCAGTGATGGGACAAATAAAAACACCATATATTTT.

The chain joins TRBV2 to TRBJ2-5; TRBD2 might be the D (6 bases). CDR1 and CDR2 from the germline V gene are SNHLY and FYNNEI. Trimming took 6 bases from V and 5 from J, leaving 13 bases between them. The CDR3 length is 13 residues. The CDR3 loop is CASSLRGGETQYF. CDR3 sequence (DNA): TGTGCCAGCAGCCTCCGCGGAGGGGAGACCCAGTACTTC.

The CDR3 spells CASSAVAGVPDTQYF. The CDR3, as DNA: TGTGCCAGCAGTGCGGTAGCGGGTGTCCCAGATACGCAGTATTTT. The V and J genes are TRBV2 and TRBJ2-3; 7 bases match TRBD2. The CDR3 runs 15 residues. V dropped 4 bases and J dropped 4; count of bases not matched to a gene: 8. Germline lookup yields CDR1 SNHLY and CDR2 FYNNEI.

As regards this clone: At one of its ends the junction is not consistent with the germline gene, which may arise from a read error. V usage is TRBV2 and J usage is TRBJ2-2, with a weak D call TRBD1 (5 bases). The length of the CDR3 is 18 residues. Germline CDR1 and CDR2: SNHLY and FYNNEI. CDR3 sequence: CASSEQGVAPTKTGELFF. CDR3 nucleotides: TGTGCCAGCAGTGAGCAGGGTGTCGCGCCAACGAAAACCGGGGAGCTGTTTTTT.

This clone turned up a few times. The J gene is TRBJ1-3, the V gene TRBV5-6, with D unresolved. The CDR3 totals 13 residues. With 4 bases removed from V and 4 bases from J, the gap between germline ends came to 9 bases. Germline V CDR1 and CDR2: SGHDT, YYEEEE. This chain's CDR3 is CASSPGAGNTIYF. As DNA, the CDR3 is TGTGCCAGCAGCCCCGGTGCCGGAAACACCATATATTTT.

CDR3 nucleotide sequence: TGTGCCAGCGGAGGGAGGGCTGAAGCTTTCTTT. It translates to CASGGRAEAFF. V usage is TRBV19 and J usage is TRBJ1-1, with no clear D. Germline lookup yields CDR1 LNHDA and CDR2 SQIVND (reference sequence). Deletions cut 9 bases from V and 6 bases from J, with 11 bases between. This CDR3 has 11 amino acids.